Included here is one T cell receptor beta chain sequence, with context. Its antigen is undetermined. At one end the junction does not follow the germline gene, possibly because of a read error. The data were taken from a study of T cell repertoires in cytomegalovirus infection. The wider study: Used in the study were CMV epitopes, some recently identified and HLA-C-restricted, others well-studied and HLA-B-restricted. It can be stated that public TCR beta signatures indicated CMV infection as well as a matching HLA type.

The germline V gene has CDR1 PRHDT and CDR2 FYEKMQ (reference sequence). The CDR3 runs 15 residues. One entry per CDR3 protein results from TCRdb running MiXCR on the reads. The sample consists of fewer than 850,000 distinct CDR3 sequences, roughly 29% of them appearing once. The chain employs TRBV13 and TRBJ1-1; no reliable D call. This sequence was found in a human donor in good health (CMV status not recorded). Some clones in this sample may be carry-over from other donors' samples. The material sequenced was cultured CD8+ T cells from PBMCs, taken from culture after CMV antigen stimulation. CDR3 sequence reads: CASSLWGVMNTEAFF. For the CDR3, the DNA is TGCGCCAGCAGCTTGTGGGGAGTAATGAACACTGAAGCTTTCTTT.